The 31 T cell receptor beta chains listed next were all sequenced from one sample in a study of T cells in Graves' hyperthyroidism and ophthalmopathy. RNA transcripts provided the source from which TCR beta CDR3 regions were amplified. Researchers ran a first-round RT-PCR on the TCR CDR3 using the HTBI primer set. TCRdb re-analysed the multiplex PCR reads in MiXCR, keeping a single row per CDR3 protein. The sample records a few hundred thousand distinct CDR3 sequences, roughly 21% being singletons. The sequencing input was blood. The receptors stem from a woman aged 45-65 years with Graves' hyperthyroidism.

This clonotype was detected ten times or more. V gene TRBV30 combines with J gene TRBJ2-5; D may be TRBD2 (7 bases). Trimming shortened V by 3 bases and J by 7 bases, and 15 bases separated the two germline ends. CDR3 length: 13 amino acids. The V gene's germline CDR1 is GTSNPN and CDR2 SVGIG (reference sequence). The CDR3: CAWRGGGQGTQYF. The CDR3 DNA follows: TGTGCCTGGAGGGGGGGGGGCCAGGGGACCCAGTACTTC.

V and J are TRBV5-1 and TRBJ2-4, with D perhaps being TRBD1 or TRBD2 (5 bases each). This CDR3 contains 12 residues. Germline V gene data show CDR1 as SGHRS and CDR2 as YFSETQ. Trimming cost V 5 bases and J 8 bases, with 11 bases left between them. In DNA form, the CDR3 reads TGCGCCAGCAGGCTTGGGGGAGACATTCAGTACTTC. Translating it yields CASRLGGDIQYF.

The chain uses TRBV5-4 and TRBJ2-7, with a weak D call TRBD1 (6 bases). Germline values: CDR1 SGHNT, CDR2 YYREEE (reference sequence). Trimming pared 0 bases from V and 2 bases from J, leaving 15 bases between. The CDR3 is 16 amino acids. The chain's CDR3 is CASSLEAQGPTYEQYF. The DNA for the CDR3 is TGTGCCAGCAGCTTGGAGGCACAGGGACCTACCTACGAGCAGTACTTC.

This clonotype was seen repeatedly, ten times or more. V usage is TRBV2 and J usage is TRBJ2-7, with D maybe TRBD1 (6 bases). CDR1 SNHLY and CDR2 FYNNEI come from the germline V gene. V shed 1 base and J shed 7 bases, with 26 bases lying between them. The CDR3 has 18 amino acids. Here the CDR3 DNA reads TGTGCCAGCAGTGAAGAGGCAAAGGGGGTAAGCTGGTCTTGGGAGCAGTACTTC. It codes for CASSEEAKGVSWSWEQYF.

In this sample, this clonotype turned up many times. This rearrangement joins TRBV6-1 to TRBJ2-7; 7 bases are a match to TRBD1. Losses at the gene ends were 11 bases for V and 4 bases for J; bases not matched to a gene: 11. This CDR3 comprises 13 residues. CDR1 is MNHNS, CDR2 SASEGT, per germline. The CDR3 nucleotides are TGTGCCGTCGGTGAGGCAGGGGGTTACGAGCAGTACTTC. As protein: CAVGEAGGYEQYF.

There are many counts of this clonotype. The rearrangement joins TRBV6-5 to TRBJ2-7, with 10 bases aligning to TRBD1. Trimming at V came to 2 bases and at J to 0 bases, leaving 1 base not matched to a gene. The CDR3 is 15 residues long. CDR1 and CDR2 from the germline V gene are MNHEY and SVGAGI. CDR3 DNA: TGTGCCAGCAGTTACGGGGACAGGGGCTCCTACGAGCAGTACTTC. Translated: CASSYGDRGSYEQYF.

This clonotype was recorded many times. The genes are TRBV2 and TRBJ2-5; the match to TRBD1 covers 8 bases. CDR1 and CDR2 from the germline V gene are SNHLY and FYNNEI. CDR3 size: 16 residues. The V and J ends lost 7 bases and 1 base, in that order; junction bases with no gene match: 11. DNA for the CDR3: TGTGCCAGCAATAATCCGGGACAGGCATCCCAAGAGACCCAGTACTTC. Amino acid sequence: CASNNPGQASQETQYF.

This clonotype showed up many times. As DNA, the CDR3 is TGTGCCAGCAGCTATGCCGGGACAGGGAACTCTCACTACACCTTC. It translates to CASSYAGTGNSHYTF. The chain couples TRBV7-3 to TRBJ1-2; 9 bases are a match to TRBD1. Per the germline V gene, CDR1 is SGHTA and CDR2 is FQGTGA. Trimming at V came to 4 bases and at J to 10 bases, leaving 13 bases not matched to a gene. The CDR3 extends over 15 amino acids. The full variable domain, rest sourced from reference TRBV7-3 and TRBJ1-2, is GAGVSQTPSNKVTEKGKYVELRCDPISGHTALYWYRQSLGQGPEFLIYFQGTGAADDSGLPNDRFFAVRPEGSVSTLKIQRTERGDSAVYLCASSYAGTGNSHYTFGSGTRLTVV.

This clonotype came up a few times. The V and J genes are TRBV24-1 and TRBJ1-1, with 10 bases matching TRBD1. Germline CDR1 and CDR2: KGHDR and SFDVKD. J was trimmed by 7 bases and V by 4 bases; bases with no gene match: 8. This CDR3 is built from 15 residues. The CDR3 protein is CATSDQGQGRSEAFF. The CDR3 bases are TGTGCCACCAGTGACCAGGGACAGGGGCGTAGTGAAGCTTTCTTT.

The sample holds many counts of this clonotype. This chain joins TRBV11-1 and TRBJ2-2; no firm D call. V was pared by 2 bases and J by 7 bases, with 5 bases between. The CDR3 extends over 12 amino acids. CDR1 is SGHAT, CDR2 FQDESV, per germline (reference sequence). The CDR3 region is CASSLPLGELFF. CDR3 coding DNA: TGTGCCAGCAGCTTACCCCTCGGGGAGCTGTTTTTT.

This clonotype was seen a handful of times. The rearrangement joins TRBV5-1 to TRBJ2-7; D could derive from TRBD1 or TRBD2 (5 bases each). The CDR3 contains 15 residues. CDR1 and CDR2 from the germline V gene are SGHRS and YFSETQ. V shed 7 bases and J shed 5 bases, with 22 bases lying between them. CDR3 sequence: CASGYEGTRPNEQYF. In DNA, the CDR3 is TGCGCCAGCGGTTATGAAGGGACCCGCCCCAACGAGCAGTACTTC.

This clonotype was seen ten or more times. The chain joins TRBV20-1 to TRBJ1-1; D might be TRBD1 (6 bases). CDR1 and CDR2 from the germline V gene are DFQATT and SNEGSKA (reference sequence). This CDR3 contains 15 residues. V lost 0 bases to trimming and J lost 5 bases, with 16 bases between them. The CDR3: CSAREVQGLGTEAFF. CDR3 sequence (DNA): TGCAGTGCTAGAGAAGTACAGGGTCTGGGAACTGAAGCTTTCTTT.

The V and J genes are TRBV28 and TRBJ2-5; D not resolved. Germline CDR1 and CDR2: MDHEN and SYDVKM. The CDR3 totals 17 residues. V was trimmed by 2 bases and J by 1 base, leaving 17 bases between them. The CDR3 region has the DNA TGTGCCAGCAGTTTAAGATCGAGCTGGGCATCCCAAGAGACCCAGTACTTC. Protein sequence: CASSLRSSWASQETQYF.

As concerns this clonotype: Its ends do not fully match the called genes, so a read error is possible. CDR3 sequence reads: CASSWGARNTGAFF. The DNA of the CDR3 is TGTGCCAGCAGCTGGGGCGCCCGGAACACTGGAGCTTTCTTT. V gene TRBV6-1 combines with J gene TRBJ1-1; TRBD1 is a possible D gene (5 bases). The germline V gene has CDR1 MNHNS and CDR2 SASEGT. The length of the CDR3 is 14 residues.

This clonotype was recorded at least ten times. The CDR3 spells CASSQGPPFLQETQYF. The DNA for the CDR3 is TGCGCCAGCAGCCAAGGGCCACCCTTCCTTCAAGAGACCCAGTACTTC. The chain couples TRBV4-1 to TRBJ2-5; D uncertain. This CDR3 comprises 16 residues. V shed 1 base and J shed 2 bases, with 14 bases lying between them. CDR1 is MGHRA and CDR2 is YSYEKL in the germline V gene.

This clonotype came up many times. The V gene is TRBV5-1, the J gene TRBJ2-1; 11 bases map to TRBD2. V shed 4 bases, J shed 2 bases, and the junction held 5 bases outside the gene matches. CDR3 length equals 16 residues. Germline lookup yields CDR1 SGHRS and CDR2 YFSETQ. CDR3 region: CASSLSGRAAYNEQFF. The CDR3 nucleotides read TGCGCCAGCAGCCTTAGCGGGAGGGCCGCCTACAATGAGCAGTTCTTC.

This rearrangement joins TRBV28 to TRBJ2-2; tentatively, D is TRBD1 (6 bases). V lost 6 bases, J lost 1 base, and 15 bases lay in between. Germline CDR1 reads MDHEN; CDR2 reads SYDVKM. This CDR3 comprises 16 residues. The CDR3 sequence is CASRRGRIRNTGELFF. The CDR3 DNA reads TGTGCCAGCAGGAGGGGGAGAATTAGGAACACCGGGGAGCTGTTTTTT.

In its sample, this clonotype was seen many times. The rearrangement uses TRBV28 and TRBJ2-5; perhaps TRBD1 as D (5 bases). The CDR3 covers 13 residues. Trimming cost V 8 bases and J 2 bases, with 12 bases left between them. Per germline, CDR1 MDHEN and CDR2 SYDVKM. The CDR3 bases are TGTGCCAGCGGGGCAGTTAATCAAGAGACCCAGTACTTC. It encodes CASGAVNQETQYF. Looking up the rest from reference TRBV28 and TRBJ2-5 gives the full variable domain: DVKVTQSSRYLVKRTGEKVFLECVQDMDHENMFWYRQDPGLGLRLIYFSYDVKMKEKGDIPEGYSVSREKKERFSLILESASTNQTSMYLCASGAVNQETQYFGPGTRLLVL.

This chain joins TRBV3-1 and TRBJ1-2; a possible D gene is TRBD1 (5 bases). The V end was cut by 2 bases, the J end by 8 bases, with 9 bases between. Germline V CDR1 and CDR2: LGHDT, YNNKEL (reference sequence). This CDR3 has 12 residues. DNA of the CDR3: TGTGCCAGCAGCCAACAGGGATCCGGCTACACCTTC. Amino acids: CASSQQGSGYTF.

Only a few counts were recorded for this clonotype. The rearrangement uses TRBV28 and TRBJ2-3; a possible D gene is TRBD1 (5 bases). Germline CDR1 MDHEN, CDR2 SYDVKM. The length of the CDR3 is 14 residues. Trimming removed 3 bases from V and 3 bases from J, with 10 bases in between. The DNA for the CDR3 is TGTGCCAGCAGTTTTCGACAGAGAACAGATACGCAGTATTTT. This codes for CASSFRQRTDTQYF.

This chain joins TRBV4-2 and TRBJ2-5; D is tentatively TRBD1 or TRBD2 (5 bases each). Per germline, CDR1 LGHNA and CDR2 YNFKEQ. Trimming stripped 1 base from V and 6 bases from J, with 12 bases between. The CDR3 covers 14 residues. In DNA, the CDR3 is TGTGCCAGCAGCCAAGGTGGCGAGGGGAAGACCCAGTACTTC. This codes for CASSQGGEGKTQYF.

This clonotype showed up many times. This sequence joins TRBV12-3 or TRBV12-4 and TRBJ2-7, with D maybe TRBD1 (6 bases). V was shortened by 6 bases and J by 2 bases, with 11 bases between the two germline ends. CDR3 length: 13 amino acids. CDR3 loop: CASSRRQAYEQYF. DNA for the CDR3: TGTGCCAGCAGCCGTCGACAGGCCTACGAGCAGTACTTC.

The chain joins TRBV4-1 to TRBJ2-7, with 7 bases identical to TRBD2. This CDR3 has 16 amino acids. Germline CDR1 and CDR2: MGHRA and YSYEKL. V trimming: 1 base; J trimming: 2 bases; junction bases outside the gene matches: 8. The CDR3: CASSQVLGGEAYEQYF. CDR3 nucleotide sequence: TGCGCCAGCAGCCAAGTCTTGGGGGGGGAGGCCTACGAGCAGTACTTC.

Written as DNA, the CDR3 is TGCGCCAGCAGCCCCTTCGGGGAGGGCTCTCATGGCTACACCTTC. Protein product: CASSPFGEGSHGYTF. This rearrangement joins TRBV5-1 to TRBJ1-2; D unresolved. The CDR3 loop spans 15 amino acids. The V gene's germline CDR1 is SGHRS and CDR2 YFSETQ. Trimming removed 4 bases at V and 6 bases at J, with 19 bases between. The full variable domain, in which reference TRBV5-1 and TRBJ1-2 provide the parts outside the CDR3, is KAGVTQTPRYLIKTRGQQVTLSCSPISGHRSVSWYQQTPGQGLQFLFEYFSETQRNKGNFPGRFSGRQFSNSRSEMNVSTLELGDSALYLCASSPFGEGSHGYTFGSGTRLTVV.

This clonotype has just a few counts. V is TRBV24-1 and J is TRBJ2-2, with D hard to call. Germline CDR1 is KGHDR and CDR2 is SFDVKD. Between the trimmed V and J ends, which lost 2 bases and 0 bases, there was a span of 9 bases. The CDR3 is 16 residues long. For the CDR3, the DNA is TGTGCCACCAGTGATTACGCGAACTCGAACACCGGGGAGCTGTTTTTT. Protein: CATSDYANSNTGELFF.

This clonotype has at least ten counts. The chain uses TRBV14 and TRBJ2-3; 7 positions agree with TRBD1. CDR3 size: 13 residues. The germline gives CDR1 SGHDN, CDR2 FVKESK. V dropped 4 bases and J dropped 6; count of bases not matched to a gene: 4. DNA of the CDR3: TGTGCCAGCAGCCGACAGGGTTTGGATACGCAGTATTTT. This sequence encodes CASSRQGLDTQYF.

This clonotype was counted ten times or more. This chain connects TRBV20-1 to TRBJ2-3; no firm D call. V lost 2 bases and J 6 bases, leaving 9 bases between the germline ends. The CDR3 contains 12 residues. Germline CDR1 is DFQATT and CDR2 is SNEGSKA (reference sequence). The chain's CDR3 is CSARPESDTQYF. The CDR3 coding sequence is TGCAGTGCTAGACCTGAGAGTGATACGCAGTATTTT.

Note on this clonotype: A read error may explain this, as a much larger clone is one base away. This chain links TRBV28 with TRBJ1-2; TRBD1 might be the D (6 bases). Deletions cut 3 bases from V and 7 bases from J, with 21 bases between. This CDR3 comprises 16 residues. Germline CDR1 and CDR2: MDHEN and SYDVKM. CDR3 sequence (DNA): TGTGCCAGCAGTTTGCCGTCCGACAGGACAAGGCGTGGCTACACCTTC. Amino acids: CASSLPSDRTRRGYTF.

V usage is TRBV20-1 and J usage is TRBJ2-5, with D perhaps matching TRBD1 or TRBD2 (5 bases each). The V gene lost 6 bases and the J gene lost 5 bases, with 7 bases spanning the gap. CDR1 DFQATT and CDR2 SNEGSKA come from the germline V gene (reference sequence). The CDR3 is 10 amino acids. The CDR3 here is CSAGEETQYF. The CDR3 DNA reads as TGCAGTGCAGGGGAGGAGACCCAGTACTTC.

This clonotype has at least ten counts. The rearrangement joins TRBV11-3 to TRBJ1-1; 7 positions match TRBD1. The CDR3 length is 17 residues. Germline V gene lookup returns CDR1 SGHNT and CDR2 YENEEA. J gave up 4 bases and V 4 bases, and 15 bases lay outside the gene matches. The CDR3 DNA reads as TGTGCCAGCAGCTCCCGACAGGGAATCTTCATCGGCACTGAAGCTTTCTTT. Amino acids: CASSSRQGIFIGTEAFF.

This clonotype has ten or more counts. This chain uses TRBV20-1 with TRBJ2-5; 11 bases map to TRBD2. From germline, CDR1 is DFQATT and CDR2 SNEGSKA (reference sequence). J lost 5 bases, V lost 5 bases, and 7 bases had no gene match. The CDR3 runs 14 residues. CDR3: CSAPTSGSGETQYF. CDR3 DNA: TGCAGTGCTCCAACTAGCGGGAGTGGGGAGACCCAGTACTTC.